This TCR beta chain was identified in a study of response to subunit inactivated influenza vaccine. Each CDR3 protein gets one entry after TCRdb re-called the RT-PCR reads with MiXCR. The sample consists of about 800,000 distinct CDR3 sequences, approximately 22% of them appearing once. The CDR3 totals 13 residues. CDR1 and CDR2 from the germline V gene are KGHSH and LQKENI. V was cut by 6 bases and J by 2 bases, with 8 bases left in between. This clonotype showed up just a few times. Here the sequenced sample was PBMCs from blood, taken approximately 5 days after vaccination. The V and J genes are TRBV18 and TRBJ2-4; D gene uncertain. This receptor was taken from a man aged 45-60 years who received an inactivated influenza vaccine. The CDR3 nucleotides read TGTGCCAGCTCGCCCGTCTCCAAAAACATTCAGTACTTC. It yields the protein CASSPVSKNIQYF.